This TCR beta chain emerged from a study of blood T cells in healthy people across ages. This clonotype was counted ten times or more. A second PCR of 7 to 11 cycles used a sample-barcoded 5' primer and a J-beta primer mix. TCRdb recomputed calls from the 5' RACE reads with MiXCR, one row per CDR3 protein. The sample lists over 500,000 distinct CDR3 sequences, approximately 52% occurring once. The CDR3 length is 16 residues. Germline V gene sequence: CDR1 SQVTM, CDR2 ANQGSEA. The ends lost 0 bases at V and 5 bases at J; junction bases unmatched: 8. This chain uses TRBV29-1 with TRBJ2-3, with 10 bases fitting TRBD2. This receptor was taken from a woman older than 75 in good health. Material: blood. The CDR3 coding sequence is TGCAGCGTTGAAGAAACTAGCGGGATGTGGGGAGATACGCAGTATTTT. Residues: CSVEETSGMWGDTQYF.